Listed below are T cell receptor beta chains from one sample, sequenced in a study of blood T cell repertoires in COVID-19. Profiled with immunoSEQ multiplex PCR; TCRdb holds only in-frame clones, not every one. The data hold approximately 180,000 clones, with 82% observed a single time. Sequenced sample: peripheral blood. The receptor source for this set is a woman in her 70s with acute or convalescent COVID-19. CDR3s include the opening cysteine and the closing phenylalanine or tryptophan. Each record gives: J gene, clone size, V gene, D gene, CDR3 protein, CDR3 DNA. D genes are given only for firm matches. Clone size is given for some rows only: seen once, a few or many times, or a class if the clone is expanded.

J gene: TRBJ1-2; clone size: -; V gene: TRBV30; D gene: TRBD1; CDR3 protein: CAWSGTGNGYTF; CDR3 DNA: TGTGCCTGGTCCGGGACAGGTAATGGCTACACCTTC
J gene: TRBJ2-7; clone size: -; V gene: TRBV5-6; D gene: TRBD2; CDR3 protein: CASSLLRLAGGEQYF; CDR3 DNA: TGTGCCAGCAGCTTGTTGAGACTAGCGGGGGGCGAGCAGTACTTC
J gene: TRBJ2-3; clone size: -; V gene: TRBV7-7; D gene: -; CDR3 protein: CASSQGSTDTDTQYF; CDR3 DNA: TGTGCCAGCAGCCAAGGGTCGACAGACACAGATACGCAGTATTTT
J gene: TRBJ1-2; clone size: -; V gene: TRBV13; D gene: -; CDR3 protein: CASSLYRRGRNYGYTF; CDR3 DNA: TGTGCCAGCAGCTTATACAGGAGAGGGAGGAACTATGGCTACACCTTC
J gene: TRBJ2-1; clone size: -; V gene: TRBV5-4; D gene: TRBD2; CDR3 protein: CASSLGGLAGVGYNEQFF; CDR3 DNA: TGTGCCAGCAGCTTGGGGGGACTAGCGGGAGTAGGGTACAATGAGCAGTTCTTC
J gene: TRBJ2-1; clone size: -; V gene: TRBV6-5; D gene: TRBD1; CDR3 protein: CASRDRGNEQFF; CDR3 DNA: TGTGCCAGCCGGGACAGGGGTAATGAGCAGTTCTTC
J gene: TRBJ1-5; clone size: once; V gene: TRBV6-5; D gene: -; CDR3 protein: CASRSGGNQPQHF; CDR3 DNA: TGTGCCAGCAGGTCAGGGGGCAATCAGCCCCAGCATTTT
J gene: TRBJ1-2; clone size: -; V gene: TRBV4-3; D gene: TRBD1; CDR3 protein: CASSRAQIQTGAGYTF; CDR3 DNA: TGCGCCAGCAGCCGAGCACAAATCCAGACAGGGGCCGGCTACACCTTC
J gene: TRBJ1-1; clone size: -; V gene: TRBV19; D gene: -; CDR3 protein: CASSIASSNTEAFF; CDR3 DNA: TGTGCCAGTAGTATAGCGAGTTCGAACACTGAAGCTTTCTTT
J gene: TRBJ1-2; clone size: few; V gene: TRBV4-3; D gene: -; CDR3 protein: CASSQAVQTFYGYTF; CDR3 DNA: TGCGCCAGCAGCCAAGCGGTACAGACCTTCTATGGCTACACCTTC
J gene: TRBJ1-1; clone size: -; V gene: TRBV19; D gene: -; CDR3 protein: CASSIATETEAFF; CDR3 DNA: TGTGCCAGTAGTATCGCGACAGAAACTGAAGCTTTCTTT
J gene: TRBJ1-4; clone size: once; V gene: TRBV29-1; D gene: -; CDR3 protein: CSVLGGAYEKLFF; CDR3 DNA: TGCAGCGTTTTGGGTGGGGCCTATGAAAAACTGTTTTTT
J gene: TRBJ2-7; clone size: -; V gene: TRBV3-1/TRBV3-2; D gene: -; CDR3 protein: CASSQGRGVGGEQYF; CDR3 DNA: TGTGCCAGCAGCCAAGGGAGGGGAGTGGGCGGCGAGCAGTACTTC
J gene: TRBJ2-1; clone size: -; V gene: TRBV3-1/TRBV3-2; D gene: -; CDR3 protein: CASSFRVRSSYNEQFF; CDR3 DNA: TGTGCCAGCAGCTTCAGGGTACGTAGCTCCTACAATGAGCAGTTCTTC